This TCR beta chain was obtained from a study of T-cell memory formation after mild COVID-19. TCRdb reprocessed the 5' RACE reads with MiXCR, giving one entry per CDR3 protein. The sample yields around 300,000 distinct CDR3 sequences, roughly 15% seen once. The table lists this clonotype with a few counts. As yet, its antigen is unknown. Study results and caveats: Later expanders leaned CD4+, whereas clones that contracted between day 15 and 85 were balanced CD4/CD8.

The sequenced material came from PBMCs or a T cell subset sorted from them (not recorded which). This sequence was found in a man between 18 and 35 years old who had mild COVID-19 (a few samples of this study predate the infection). Cell type and time point are not known.

For the CDR3, the DNA is TGTGCCAGCAGCTCCCGGGGGCCCTACAATGAGCAGTTCTTC. Amino acids: CASSSRGPYNEQFF. The chain combines TRBV7-2 with TRBJ2-1; D may correspond to TRBD1 or TRBD2 (6 bases each). V was trimmed by 4 bases and J by 2 bases, leaving 9 bases between them. Germline V CDR1 and CDR2: SGHTA, FQGNSA. This CDR3 spans 14 amino acids.